This T cell receptor (beta chain) appears in the sequencing data of a study of shared clonotypes between healthy human individuals. Overall study: CD4 naive and memory got three plates each, CD8 naive two, CD8 memory one.

A word on this clone: Its antigen is unknown. This sample also contains other DNA sequences that code for the same CDR3.

Points from the study as a whole: Shared clonotypes: about 4.6% naive CD4, about 3.3% naive CD8, around 2.2% memory CD4, about 0.41% memory CD8.

Germline CDR1 reads SGHRS; CDR2 reads YFSETQ. The trim removed 7 bases at V and 2 bases at J, leaving 2 bases unmatched. The length of the CDR3 is 13 residues. Once extracted for a subset, genomic DNA was divided evenly among several immunoSEQ plates. Clones were sequenced by immunoSEQ multiplex PCR, and TCRdb holds only the in-frame ones, with some missing. The data hold 1.5 million to 1.9 million clones, with approximately 98% observed a single time. What was sequenced was naive CD4+ T cells sorted from blood. Subset meaning: CD45RA+ positively selected. The TCR was taken from a man younger than 40 in good health. V is TRBV5-1 and J is TRBJ2-5; TRBD1 matches 10 bases. Written as DNA, the CDR3 is TGCGCCAGCTCGGGACAGGGGCAAGAGACCCAGTACTTC. It is translated as CASSGQGQETQYF.